Shown below are 28 T cell receptor beta chains from a single sample sequenced in a study of OX40 agonist ivuxolimab in advanced cancers. The table came from immunoSEQ multiplex PCR; TCRdb's copy has only in-frame clones and leaves some out. Of about 66,000 clones listed, roughly 73% are singletons. Here the sequenced sample was CD4+ or CD8+ T cells sorted from blood, taken in a trial of the OX40 agonist ivuxolimab. The receptors shown here come from an adult with an advanced solid tumor such as melanoma, head and neck, liver or kidney cancer.

V and J are TRBV5-1 and TRBJ2-7; the match to TRBD1 covers 10 bases. V shed 2 bases and J 6 bases; nucleotides not matched to a gene: 5. The CDR3 is made up of 14 amino acids. Germline lookup yields CDR1 SGHRS and CDR2 YFSETQ. DNA of the CDR3: TGCGCCAGCAGCTTTGGGACAGGGGCGGTCGAGCAGTACTTC. Encoded protein: CASSFGTGAVEQYF. The variable domain in full, with the rest retrieved from reference TRBV5-1 and TRBJ2-7, is KAGVTQTPRYLIKTRGQQVTLSCSPISGHRSVSWYQQTPGQGLQFLFEYFSETQRNKGNFPGRFSGRQFSNSRSEMNVSTLELGDSALYLCASSFGTGAVEQYFGPGTRLTVT.

This chain links TRBV10-3 with TRBJ2-7; D unresolved. The germline V gene has CDR1 ENHRY and CDR2 SYGVKD. CDR3 length equals 15 residues. V lost 0 bases, J lost 2 bases, and 11 bases lay in between. CDR3 in DNA: TGTGCCATCAGTGAGTCCGCCCGCACTACCTACGAGCAGTACTTC. Protein: CAISESARTTYEQYF.

This clone was seen once. The chain carries TRBV5-1 and TRBJ1-1; D remains unclear. Germline V gene sequence: CDR1 SGHRS, CDR2 YFSETQ. The V gene lost 5 bases and the J gene lost 3 bases, with 11 bases spanning the gap. The CDR3 is 13 amino acids. CDR3 DNA: TGCGCCAGCAGTGGGGAGGAACACACTGAAGCTTTCTTT. This encodes CASSGEEHTEAFF.

This clone was counted between two and nine times. The chain is built from TRBV19 and TRBJ1-2; D is uncertain. The CDR3 length is 14 residues. Trimming pared 4 bases from V and 2 bases from J, leaving 11 bases between. Germline assignment: CDR1 LNHDA and CDR2 SQIVND (reference sequence). CDR3 nucleotide sequence: TGTGCCAGTAGTAGACAAATCCGAAACTATGGCTACACCTTC. Its translation: CASSRQIRNYGYTF.

The chain recombines TRBV10-2 with TRBJ1-6; 10 positions match TRBD1. The CDR3 loop spans 14 amino acids. Trimming removed 3 bases from V and 11 bases from J; junction bases left unmatched: 4. Germline V gene data show CDR1 as WSHSY and CDR2 as SAAADI. The CDR3 region is CASSEPGQGTPLHF. CDR3 nucleotides: TGCGCCAGCAGTGAACCGGGACAGGGGACACCCCTCCACTTT.

Points on this clone: The sample holds other DNA sequences that translate to the same CDR3. This sequence joins TRBV11-2 and TRBJ2-5; D remains ambiguous. Germline CDR1 reads SGHAT; CDR2 reads FQNNGV. The CDR3 has 11 residues. Trimming cost V 2 bases and J 2 bases, with 0 bases left between them. As DNA, the CDR3 is TGTGCCAGCAGCTTACAAGAGACCCAGTACTTC. The encoded protein is CASSLQETQYF.

This clone is judged medium-sized (0.01 to 0.1%). This chain joins TRBV11-2 and TRBJ1-2; D is unresolved. This CDR3 has 12 amino acids. Trimming pared 3 bases from V and 10 bases from J, leaving 12 bases between. Germline V gene sequence: CDR1 SGHAT, CDR2 FQNNGV. The CDR3 DNA reads TGTGCCAGCAGCTTGGGTCAGCTCGACTACACCTTC. Translating gives CASSLGQLDYTF.

CDR3 coding DNA: TGTGCCTGGAAATCAGGTCCTTCGAGCTATGGCTACACCTTC. Its protein is CAWKSGPSSYGYTF. The J gene is TRBJ1-2, the V gene TRBV30; D unclear. The V end was cut by 4 bases, the J end by 4 bases, with 16 bases between. This CDR3 is 14 amino acids long. CDR1 GTSNPN and CDR2 SVGIG come from the germline V gene (reference sequence).

This sequence joins TRBV5-1 and TRBJ2-7; 16 bases match TRBD2. Germline V lookup: CDR1 SGHRS, CDR2 YFSETQ. J gave up 6 bases and V 4 bases, and 10 bases lay outside the gene matches. The CDR3 extends over 17 amino acids. CDR3 amino acids: CASSPGLAGGPDGEQYF. The CDR3 DNA reads as TGCGCCAGCAGCCCGGGACTAGCGGGAGGGCCGGACGGCGAGCAGTACTTC.

This rearrangement joins TRBV6-1 to TRBJ2-1, with 9 bases lining up with TRBD1. The CDR3 consists of 16 residues. The germline V gene has CDR1 MNHNS and CDR2 SASEGT. Unmatched junction bases numbered 8, after V lost 4 bases and J lost 4 bases. CDR3 coding DNA: TGTGCCAGCAGTGCTTCCACAGGGGGCTGGTACAATGAGCAGTTCTTC. Its protein is CASSASTGGWYNEQFF.

The chain carries TRBV16 and TRBJ2-1, with D tentatively TRBD2 (6 bases). Germline V gene data show CDR1 as KGHSY and CDR2 as FQNENV. The CDR3 contains 13 residues. V lost 2 bases, J lost 5 bases, and 7 bases lay in between. The CDR3 DNA follows: TGTGCCAGCAGCCAAAAGCGGGACAATGAGCAGTTCTTC. It is translated as CASSQKRDNEQFF.

The rearrangement links TRBV18 to TRBJ1-1; D unresolved. This CDR3 region has 13 residues. The germline V gene has CDR1 KGHSH and CDR2 LQKENI. Deletions cut 2 bases from V and 10 bases from J, with 14 bases between. This chain's CDR3 is CASSPSSQMGAFF. CDR3 DNA sequence: TGTGCCAGCTCACCATCCAGTCAAATGGGAGCTTTCTTT.

The chain carries TRBV15 and TRBJ1-2; D ambiguous. V shed 0 bases and J shed 8 bases, with 10 bases lying between them. The germline gives CDR1 LNHNV, CDR2 YYDKDF (reference sequence). The CDR3 consists of 13 residues. CDR3 nucleotide sequence: TGTGCCACCAGCAGAGAACCCGTTTGGGGCTACACCTTC. Translation: CATSREPVWGYTF.

Details on this clone: Different DNA sequences within this sample yield the same CDR3. V is TRBV9 and J is TRBJ1-1; D uncertain. The germline V gene encodes CDR1 SGDLS and CDR2 YYNGEE. Trimming stripped 0 bases from V and 1 base from J, with 4 bases between. CDR3 size: 13 residues. The CDR3 DNA is TGTGCCAGCAGCGTAGGTCCGAACACTGAAGCTTTCTTT. It encodes CASSVGPNTEAFF.

This chain uses TRBV30 with TRBJ1-2, with no clear D. From germline, CDR1 is GTSNPN and CDR2 SVGIG (reference sequence). The CDR3 loop spans 14 amino acids. Trimming pared 4 bases from V and 8 bases from J, leaving 20 bases between. CDR3 loop: CAWTQTGETGGYTF. The CDR3 DNA reads TGTGCCTGGACCCAGACCGGGGAAACGGGCGGCTACACCTTC.

In this sample, this clone turned up once. The same CDR3 arises from other DNA sequences in this sample as well. The V and J genes are TRBV7-6 and TRBJ1-1; TRBD1 matches 7 bases. J lost 3 bases, V lost 2 bases, and 0 bases had no gene match. From germline, CDR1 is SGHVS and CDR2 FNYEAQ. The CDR3 consists of 13 residues. The CDR3 spells CASSLQGDTEAFF. In DNA form, the CDR3 reads TGTGCCAGCAGCTTACAGGGGGACACTGAAGCTTTCTTT.

The rearrangement links TRBV28 to TRBJ1-2; D ambiguous. Per the germline V gene, CDR1 is MDHEN and CDR2 is SYDVKM. The CDR3 extends over 13 amino acids. V was pared by 6 bases and J by 2 bases, with 10 bases between. The CDR3 bases are TGTGCCAGCAGATTTCGGGAGAACTATGGCTACACCTTC. This gives the protein CASRFRENYGYTF.

The rearrangement links TRBV28 to TRBJ2-1, with 8 bases aligning to TRBD2. The V segment lost 6 bases and the J segment 9 bases; nucleotides outside the gene matches: 13. CDR3 size: 15 residues. Germline V gene lookup returns CDR1 MDHEN and CDR2 SYDVKM. CDR3 residues: CASSPGWGLGVEQFF. As DNA, the CDR3 is TGTGCCAGCAGCCCGGGTTGGGGACTAGGAGTTGAGCAGTTCTTC.

Written as DNA, the CDR3 is TGTGCCAGCAGCCCGACTAACTATGGCTACACCTTC. This translates into CASSPTNYGYTF. The rearrangement links TRBV5-4 to TRBJ1-2; D is ambiguous. Trimming shortened V by 4 bases and J by 0 bases, and 4 bases separated the two germline ends. The CDR3 is 12 residues long. Germline-derived CDR1 and CDR2 are SGHNT and YYREEE (reference sequence).

V and J are TRBV19 and TRBJ2-6; TRBD2 is a possible D gene (5 bases). Trimming pared 4 bases from V and 4 bases from J, leaving 8 bases between. The germline gives CDR1 LNHDA, CDR2 SQIVND (reference sequence). The CDR3 consists of 14 residues. CDR3 coding DNA: TGTGCCAGTAGTAATAGCGCCGGGGCCAACGTCCTGACTTTC. It codes for CASSNSAGANVLTF. The variable domain in full, completed from reference TRBV19 and TRBJ2-6, reads DGGITQSPKYLFRKEGQNVTLSCEQNLNHDAMYWYRQDPGQGLRLIYYSQIVNDFQKGDIAEGYSVSREKKESFPLTVTSAQKNPTAFYLCASSNSAGANVLTFGAGSRLTVL.

The CDR3, as DNA: TGTGCCAGCAGCCAGGGACTAGGTGGAGAGACCCAGTACTTC. Its protein is CASSQGLGGETQYF. The chain couples TRBV11-1 to TRBJ2-5; 8 nucleotides agree with TRBD2. Trimming at V came to 5 bases and at J to 4 bases, leaving 6 bases not matched to a gene. This CDR3 spans 14 amino acids. CDR1 and CDR2 (germline): SGHAT, FQDESV (reference sequence).

The chain has TRBV6-5 and TRBJ1-2; maybe TRBD1 (6 bases). The germline V gene has CDR1 MNHEY and CDR2 SVGAGI. This CDR3 contains 13 residues. V was pared by 3 bases and J by 7 bases, with 12 bases between. This chain's CDR3 is CASSYGGGGGYTF. The CDR3 DNA reads as TGTGCCAGCAGTTATGGGGGAGGGGGTGGCTACACCTTC.

The chain couples TRBV7-2 to TRBJ1-4; TRBD1 is a possible D gene (5 bases). Trimming removed 4 bases from V and 3 bases from J, with 9 bases in between. The CDR3 covers 14 residues. The germline V gene encodes CDR1 SGHTA and CDR2 FQGNSA. This CDR3 reads CASSSGLSNEKLFF. CDR3 sequence (DNA): TGTGCCAGCAGCTCGGGACTTTCTAATGAAAAACTGTTTTTT.

The genes are TRBV7-9 and TRBJ2-7; tentatively, D is TRBD2 (5 bases). The CDR3 loop spans 14 amino acids. From germline, CDR1 is SEHNR and CDR2 FQNEAQ (reference sequence). Trimming stripped 6 bases from V and 2 bases from J, with 14 bases between. CDR3 in amino acids: CASSPGRVTYEQYF. CDR3 nucleotides: TGTGCCAGCAGTCCTGGGCGGGTTACCTACGAGCAGTACTTC.

The CDR3 region is CASSLPGTIYTQYF. CDR3 bases: TGTGCCAGCAGCCTCCCCGGGACTATATATACGCAGTATTTT. The V and J genes are TRBV11-2 and TRBJ2-3; 7 bases are shared with TRBD2. With 5 bases clipped from V and 7 bases from J, the junction kept 9 bases outside the gene matches. This CDR3 has 14 residues. Germline CDR1 is SGHAT and CDR2 is FQNNGV.

This chain links TRBV5-4 with TRBJ2-7; D ambiguous. The CDR3 contains 15 residues. Germline CDR1 and CDR2: SGHNT and YYREEE (reference sequence). V shed 4 bases and J shed 2 bases, with 16 bases lying between them. The CDR3 spells CASSGRTDGPYEQYF. In DNA form, the CDR3 reads TGTGCCAGCAGCGGCCGGACGGATGGACCCTACGAGCAGTACTTC.

This chain links TRBV30 with TRBJ2-1; D gene ambiguous. The CDR3 loop spans 10 amino acids. Germline assignment: CDR1 GTSNPN and CDR2 SVGIG (reference sequence). V was shortened by 3 bases and J by 10 bases, with 7 bases between the two germline ends. The CDR3, as DNA: TGTGCCTGGAGGGCGGAAGAGCAGTTCTTC. This codes for CAWRAEEQFF.

This clone was seen only a few times. The chain recombines TRBV5-1 with TRBJ2-7; 8 bases map to TRBD1. The germline CDR1 and CDR2 sequences are SGHRS and YFSETQ. The CDR3 runs to 14 residues. V trimming: 3 bases; J trimming: 2 bases; junction bases outside the gene matches: 4. The CDR3 DNA reads as TGCGCCAGCAGCTGGGGACAGGACACCTACGAGCAGTACTTC. It is translated as CASSWGQDTYEQYF.